This TCR beta chain was documented in a study of Ad26.COV2.S vaccination and SARS-CoV-2 variants. Study results and caveats: Total T cell responses were possibly underestimated by TCR breadth and depth analyses. It was reported that spike-specific CD8+ and CD4+ T cell responses were substantially broad after vaccination.

Indicated treatment: some 19 received Ad26.COV2.S at low or high dose, single or two shots; about 5 received placebo; per-sample allocation not given. Sampling occurred on day 63 after the first vaccine or placebo injection. Produced via immunoSEQ multiplex PCR; TCRdb's table is partial and in-frame only. Here the sample spans 400,000 to 450,000 clones, 90% being singletons. CDR3 length: 15 residues. The ends lost 3 bases at V and 9 bases at J; junction bases unmatched: 11. Per germline, CDR1 KGHSH and CDR2 LQKENI. This clone has only one observation. Its target is not known. The chain combines TRBV18 with TRBJ1-5; the match to TRBD1 covers 7 bases. This specimen consisted of peripheral blood, obtained in a trial of Ad26.COV2.S vaccine versus placebo. This receptor was taken from a person aged 18-60 years who received the Ad26.COV2.S COVID-19 vaccine or a placebo. CDR3 in amino acids: CASSPIDRAGVPQHF. For the CDR3, the DNA is TGTGCCAGCTCACCTATTGACAGGGCTGGAGTGCCCCAGCATTTT.